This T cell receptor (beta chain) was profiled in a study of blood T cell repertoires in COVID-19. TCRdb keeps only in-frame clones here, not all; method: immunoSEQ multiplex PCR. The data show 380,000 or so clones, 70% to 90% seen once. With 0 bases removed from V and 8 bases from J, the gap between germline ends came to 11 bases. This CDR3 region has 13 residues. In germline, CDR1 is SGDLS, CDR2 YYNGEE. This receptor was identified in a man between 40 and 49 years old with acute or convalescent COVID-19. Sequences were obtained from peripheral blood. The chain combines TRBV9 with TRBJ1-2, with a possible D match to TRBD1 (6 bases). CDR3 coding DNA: TGTGCCAGCAGCGTAGAACAGGGCCAAGGCTACACCTTC. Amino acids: CASSVEQGQGYTF.